Listed here are 4 T cell receptor beta chains from one sample, sequenced in a study of blood T cell repertoires in COVID-19. Clones were read by immunoSEQ multiplex PCR, and TCRdb kept only the in-frame ones, dropping some. This sample carries around 94,000 clones, roughly four fifths of them seen once, and the ten largest clones take 8.5% to 10%. The source material was peripheral blood. These receptors all stem from a man aged 35 to 55 with active or convalescent COVID-19.

The table lists this clone with a few counts. V usage is TRBV4-1 and J usage is TRBJ2-3; 11 bases line up with TRBD1. Trimming at V came to 1 base and at J to 0 bases, leaving 3 bases not matched to a gene. The CDR3 contains 17 residues. Germline assignment: CDR1 MGHRA and CDR2 YSYEKL. CDR3 in DNA: TGCGCCAGCAGCCAAGTAGGACAGGGGGCGAGCACAGATACGCAGTATTTT. Translating gives CASSQVGQGASTDTQYF.

The rearrangement links TRBV27 to TRBJ1-5, with 7 bases aligning to TRBD1. The CDR3 covers 13 residues. Germline CDR1 is MNHEY and CDR2 is SMNVEV (reference sequence). Trimming took 4 bases from V and 6 from J; bases not matched to a gene: 3. The CDR3 reads CASSWTGGQPQHF. DNA of the CDR3: TGTGCCAGCAGTTGGACAGGCGGTCAGCCCCAGCATTTT.

This clone appeared a single time. The chain uses TRBV3-1 (or the pseudogene TRBV3-2) and TRBJ2-3; TRBD1 matches 9 bases. CDR3 length equals 15 residues. The V and J ends lost 3 bases and 4 bases, in that order; junction bases with no gene match: 5. Per germline, CDR1 LGHDT and CDR2 YNNKEL (reference sequence). The chain's CDR3 is CASSQRTGVADTQYF. As DNA, the CDR3 is TGTGCCAGCAGCCAGCGGACAGGGGTGGCAGATACGCAGTATTTT.

For the CDR3, the DNA is TGTGCCAGCAGAATGGACATCTACGAGCAGTACTTC. Translated: CASRMDIYEQYF. The chain couples TRBV6-5 to TRBJ2-7, with D possibly TRBD1 on 5 matching bases. V was pared by 6 bases and J by 3 bases, with 9 bases between. CDR1 and CDR2 from the germline V gene are MNHEY and SVGAGI. The CDR3 spans 12 residues.